The clone carrying this T cell receptor (beta chain) was counted between two and nine times. The sample belongs to a study of T-cell memory formation after mild COVID-19. Germline V gene lookup returns CDR1 SGHTA and CDR2 FQGNSA. V gave up 7 bases and J gave up 1 base, with 11 bases separating them. The CDR3 spans 14 residues. TCRdb re-analysed the 5' RACE reads in MiXCR, keeping a single row per CDR3 protein. The sample has around 300,000 distinct CDR3 sequences, roughly 13% seen once. The receptor was isolated from a man aged 18-30 years who had mild COVID-19 (a few samples of this study predate the infection). Cell type and time point are not known. The chain joins TRBV7-2 to TRBJ2-1; TRBD2 is a possible D gene (6 bases). What was sequenced was PBMCs or a T cell subset sorted from them (not recorded which). The CDR3 is CASKRSGSYNEQFF. The CDR3 DNA is TGTGCCAGCAAGCGTAGCGGTTCCTACAATGAGCAGTTCTTC. Supplemented by reference TRBV7-2 and TRBJ2-1, the full variable domain reads GAGVSQSPSNKVTEKGKDVELRCDPISGHTALYWYRQSLGQGLEFLIYFQGNSAPDKSGLPSDRFSAERTGGSVSTLTIQRTQQEDSAVYLCASKRSGSYNEQFFGPGTRLTVL.